The TCR beta chain described here comes from a study of T cell repertoires in cytomegalovirus infection. The overall study: Shared public TCR beta signatures pointed to both CMV infection and a matching HLA type. Study outcomes and limitations: CMV carriers with the relevant HLA were identified by cumulative public TCR beta family frequency.

TCRdb called the reads again in MiXCR, with one record for every CDR3 protein. The sample shows 250,000 to 300,000 distinct CDR3 sequences, roughly 23% of them seen only once. The CDR3 loop spans 14 amino acids. CDR1 SGHVS and CDR2 FQNEAQ come from the germline V gene. The V gene end was trimmed by 0 bases and the J gene end by 3 bases; junction bases not matched to a gene: 0. This clonotype was detected ten times or more. Its specificity is not known. The rearrangement joins TRBV7-8 to TRBJ2-3; 7 bases are a match to TRBD2. The sequence was obtained from a human donor in good health (CMV status not recorded). Some clones in this sample may be carry-over from other donors' samples. Material: PBMCs. The CDR3 protein is CASSLALATDTQYF. CDR3 sequence (DNA): TGTGCCAGCAGCTTAGCACTAGCGACAGATACGCAGTATTTT.